This TCR beta chain originates from a study of CD8 T cells in ankylosing spondylitis. TCRdb re-called the 5' RACE reads through MiXCR, storing one row per CDR3 protein. The table lists about 150,000 distinct CDR3 sequences, approximately 48% of them singletons. Details on this clonotype: What it binds is unknown.

General study results and limits: Roughly 8 highly homologous variants formed a TCR beta motif that appeared characteristic of ankylosing spondylitis blood. Reportedly, matched ankylosing spondylitis synovial fluid was significantly enriched for disease-linked clones.

Per the germline V gene, CDR1 is SGDLS and CDR2 is YYNGEE. This CDR3 spans 16 amino acids. V trimming: 0 bases; J trimming: 6 bases; junction bases outside the gene matches: 7. The gene calls are TRBV9 and TRBJ2-1, with TRBD2 matching 9 bases. The material sequenced was synovial fluid, either unsorted or a sorted T cell fraction (not recorded which). This TCR was recovered from a male donor with ankylosing spondylitis. The CDR3 bases are TGTGCCAGCAGCGTAGGATGGCGGGAGGGGGCCAATGAGCAGTTCTTC. This sequence encodes CASSVGWREGANEQFF.